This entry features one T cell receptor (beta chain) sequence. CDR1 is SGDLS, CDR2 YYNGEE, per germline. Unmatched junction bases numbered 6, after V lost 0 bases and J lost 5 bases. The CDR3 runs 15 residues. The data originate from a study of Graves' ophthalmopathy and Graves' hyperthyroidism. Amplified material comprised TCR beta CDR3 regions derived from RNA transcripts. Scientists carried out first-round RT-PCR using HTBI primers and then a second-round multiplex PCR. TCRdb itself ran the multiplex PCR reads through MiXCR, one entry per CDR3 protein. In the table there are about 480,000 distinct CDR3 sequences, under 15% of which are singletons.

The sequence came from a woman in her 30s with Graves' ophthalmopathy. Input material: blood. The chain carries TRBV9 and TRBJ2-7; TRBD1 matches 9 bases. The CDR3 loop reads CASSVVGQGSHEQYF. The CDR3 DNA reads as TGTGCCAGCAGCGTAGTGGGACAGGGTTCCCACGAGCAGTACTTC.